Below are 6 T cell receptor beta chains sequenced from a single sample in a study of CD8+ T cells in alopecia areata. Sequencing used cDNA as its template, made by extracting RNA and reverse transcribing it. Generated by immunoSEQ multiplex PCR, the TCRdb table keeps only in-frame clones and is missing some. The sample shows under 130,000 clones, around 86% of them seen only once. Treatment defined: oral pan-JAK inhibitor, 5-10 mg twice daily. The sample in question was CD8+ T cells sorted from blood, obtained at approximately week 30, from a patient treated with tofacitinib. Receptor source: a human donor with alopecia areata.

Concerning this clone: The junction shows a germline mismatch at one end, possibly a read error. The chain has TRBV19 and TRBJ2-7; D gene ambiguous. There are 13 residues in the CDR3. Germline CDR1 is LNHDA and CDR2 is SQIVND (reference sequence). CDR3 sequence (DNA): TGTGCCAGTAGTATTGAGAGCTCCTGCGAGCAGTACTTC. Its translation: CASSIESSCEQYF.

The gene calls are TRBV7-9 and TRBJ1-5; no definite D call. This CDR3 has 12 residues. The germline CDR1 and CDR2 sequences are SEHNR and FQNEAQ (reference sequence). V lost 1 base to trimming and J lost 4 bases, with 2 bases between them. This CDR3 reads CASSLENQPQHF. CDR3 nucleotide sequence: TGTGCCAGCAGCTTAGAGAATCAGCCCCAGCATTTT. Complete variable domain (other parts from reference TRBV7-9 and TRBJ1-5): DTGVSQNPRHKITKRGQNVTFRCDPISEHNRLYWYRQTLGQGPEFLTYFQNEAQLEKSRLLSDRFSAERPKGSFSTLEIQRTEQGDSAMYLCASSLENQPQHFGDGTRLSIL.

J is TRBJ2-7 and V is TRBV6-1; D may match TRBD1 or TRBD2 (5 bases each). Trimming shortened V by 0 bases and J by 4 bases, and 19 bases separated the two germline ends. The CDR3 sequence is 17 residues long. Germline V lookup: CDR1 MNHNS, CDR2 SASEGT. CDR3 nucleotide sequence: TGTGCCAGCAGTGAAGCGCATAAGGGGTGGAGGCCTTACGAGCAGTACTTC. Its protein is CASSEAHKGWRPYEQYF.

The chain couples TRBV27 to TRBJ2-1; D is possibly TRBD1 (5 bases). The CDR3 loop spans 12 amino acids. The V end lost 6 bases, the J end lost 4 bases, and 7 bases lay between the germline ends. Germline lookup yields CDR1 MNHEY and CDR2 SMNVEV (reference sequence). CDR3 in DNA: TGTGCCAGCAGAGGACAATACAATGAGCAGTTCTTC. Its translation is CASRGQYNEQFF.

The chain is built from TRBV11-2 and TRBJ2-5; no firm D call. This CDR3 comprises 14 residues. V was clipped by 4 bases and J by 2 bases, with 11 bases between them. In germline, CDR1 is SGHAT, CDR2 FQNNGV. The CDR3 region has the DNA TGTGCCAGCAGCTCGAGACGTGAGCAAGAGACCCAGTACTTC. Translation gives CASSSRREQETQYF. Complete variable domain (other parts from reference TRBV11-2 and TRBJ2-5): EAGVAQSPRYKIIEKRQSVAFWCNPISGHATLYWYQQILGQGPKLLIQFQNNGVVDDSQLPKDRFSAERLKGVDSTLKIQPAKLEDSAVYLCASSSRREQETQYFGPGTRLLVL.

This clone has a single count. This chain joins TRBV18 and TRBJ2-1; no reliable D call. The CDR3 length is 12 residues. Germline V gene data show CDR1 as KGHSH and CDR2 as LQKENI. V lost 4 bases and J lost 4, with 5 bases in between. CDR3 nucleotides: TGTGCCAGCTCACTTTCTTACAATGAGCAGTTCTTC. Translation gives CASSLSYNEQFF.